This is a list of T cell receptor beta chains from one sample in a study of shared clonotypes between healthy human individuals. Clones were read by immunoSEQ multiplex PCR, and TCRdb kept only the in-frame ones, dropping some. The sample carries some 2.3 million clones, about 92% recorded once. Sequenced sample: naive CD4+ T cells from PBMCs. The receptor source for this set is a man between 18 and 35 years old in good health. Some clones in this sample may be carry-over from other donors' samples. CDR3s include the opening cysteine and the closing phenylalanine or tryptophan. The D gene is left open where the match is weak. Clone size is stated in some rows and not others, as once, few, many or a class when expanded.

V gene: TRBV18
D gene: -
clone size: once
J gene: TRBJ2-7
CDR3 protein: CASSPQGSYEQYF
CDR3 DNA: TGTGCCAGCTCACCACAGGGATCCTACGAGCAGTACTTC

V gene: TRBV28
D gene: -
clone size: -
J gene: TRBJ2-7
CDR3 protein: CASSLLGRHHEQYF
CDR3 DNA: TGTGCCAGCAGTTTATTGGGTCGGCATCACGAGCAGTACTTC

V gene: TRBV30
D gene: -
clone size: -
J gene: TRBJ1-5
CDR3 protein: CAWSQAFGAGNQPQHF
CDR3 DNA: TGTGCCTGGAGCCAGGCGTTTGGGGCGGGCAATCAGCCCCAGCATTTT

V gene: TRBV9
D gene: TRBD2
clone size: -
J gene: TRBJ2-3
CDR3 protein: CASSPSPRAGGPRTDTQYF
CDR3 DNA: TGTGCCAGCAGCCCCTCCCCCCGAGCGGGAGGGCCTCGGACAGATACGCAGTATTTT

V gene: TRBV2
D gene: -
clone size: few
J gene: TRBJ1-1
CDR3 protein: CASSRGKNTEAFF
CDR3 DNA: TGTGCCAGCAGTCGAGGCAAGAACACTGAAGCTTTCTTT

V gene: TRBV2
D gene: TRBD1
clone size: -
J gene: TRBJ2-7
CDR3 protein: CASRGRGSEQYF
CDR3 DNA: TGTGCCAGCAGGGGCAGGGGGAGCGAGCAGTACTTC

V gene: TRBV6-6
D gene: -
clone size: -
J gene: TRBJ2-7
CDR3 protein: CASTNSPGSYEQYF
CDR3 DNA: TGTGCCAGCACCAATTCGCCAGGGTCCTACGAGCAGTACTTC

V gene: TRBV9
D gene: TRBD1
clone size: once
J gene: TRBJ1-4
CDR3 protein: CASSATGAQEKLFF
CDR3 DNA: TGTGCCAGCAGCGCAACAGGGGCGCAGGAAAAACTGTTTTTT

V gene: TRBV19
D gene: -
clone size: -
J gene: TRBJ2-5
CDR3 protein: CASSGFGHGSGGETQYF
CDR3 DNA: TGTGCCAGTAGTGGGTTTGGGCACGGGAGTGGGGGAGAGACCCAGTACTTC

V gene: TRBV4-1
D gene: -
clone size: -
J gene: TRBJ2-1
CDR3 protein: CASSLTPGRRNEQFF
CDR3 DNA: TGCGCCAGCAGTCTAACCCCGGGGAGGAGGAATGAGCAGTTCTTC

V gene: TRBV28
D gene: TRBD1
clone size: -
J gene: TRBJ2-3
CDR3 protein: CASRWDRRTDTQYF
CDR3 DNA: TGTGCCAGCAGGTGGGACAGACGCACAGATACGCAGTATTTT

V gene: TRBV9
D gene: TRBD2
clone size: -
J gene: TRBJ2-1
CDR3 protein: CASSVAREGPLNEQFF
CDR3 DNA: TGTGCCAGCAGCGTAGCTCGGGAGGGCCCTCTCAATGAGCAGTTCTTC

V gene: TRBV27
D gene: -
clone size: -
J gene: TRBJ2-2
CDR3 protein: CASSPDTGELFF
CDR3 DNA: TGTGCCAGCAGTCCTGACACCGGGGAGCTGTTTTTT

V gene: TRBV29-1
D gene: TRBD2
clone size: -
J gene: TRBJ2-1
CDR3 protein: CSVGTSGFYGEQFF
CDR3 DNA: TGCAGCGTAGGGACTAGCGGGTTTTACGGTGAGCAGTTCTTC

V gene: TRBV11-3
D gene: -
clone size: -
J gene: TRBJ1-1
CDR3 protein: CASSPNRWNTEAFF
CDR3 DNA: TGTGCCAGCAGCCCGAATAGGTGGAACACTGAAGCTTTCTTT

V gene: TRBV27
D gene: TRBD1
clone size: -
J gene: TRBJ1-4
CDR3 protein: CASSIKGGLLNEKLFF
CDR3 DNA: TGTGCCAGCAGTATAAAAGGGGGCCTTCTTAATGAAAAACTGTTTTTT

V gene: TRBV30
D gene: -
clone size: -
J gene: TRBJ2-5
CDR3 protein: CALEEMGETQYF
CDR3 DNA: TGTGCCCTGGAGGAGATGGGGGAGACCCAGTACTTC

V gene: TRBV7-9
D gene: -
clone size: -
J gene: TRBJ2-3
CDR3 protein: CASSSYRDTQYF
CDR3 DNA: TGTGCCAGCAGCTCATACAGGGATACGCAGTATTTT

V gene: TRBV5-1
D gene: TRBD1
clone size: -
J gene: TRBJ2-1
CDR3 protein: CASSWGDPDRDPYGQFF
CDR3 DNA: TGCGCCAGCAGCTGGGGAGACCCTGACAGGGACCCTTATGGGCAGTTCTTC

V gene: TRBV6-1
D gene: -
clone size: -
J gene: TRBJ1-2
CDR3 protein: CASSEAGRGANYGYTF
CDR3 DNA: TGTGCCAGCAGTGAAGCGGGAAGGGGAGCCAACTATGGCTACACCTTC

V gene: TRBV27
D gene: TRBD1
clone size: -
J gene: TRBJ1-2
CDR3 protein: CASSLYSGDRVHYGYTF
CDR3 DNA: TGTGCCAGCAGTTTATATAGTGGAGACAGGGTTCACTATGGCTACACCTTC

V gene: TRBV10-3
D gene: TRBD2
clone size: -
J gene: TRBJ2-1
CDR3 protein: CAILGAGGPYNEQFF
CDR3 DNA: TGTGCCATCCTCGGGGCGGGAGGGCCCTACAATGAGCAGTTCTTC

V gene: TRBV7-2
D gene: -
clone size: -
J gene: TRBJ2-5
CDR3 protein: CASSQRQNQETQYF
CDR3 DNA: TGTGCCAGCAGCCAGAGACAGAATCAAGAGACCCAGTACTTC

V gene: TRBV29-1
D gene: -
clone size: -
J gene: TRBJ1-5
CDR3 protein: CSVGGQNQPQHF
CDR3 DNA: TGCAGCGTTGGCGGACAGAATCAGCCCCAGCATTTT

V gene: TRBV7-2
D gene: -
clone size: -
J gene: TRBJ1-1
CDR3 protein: CASSSTVNTEAFF
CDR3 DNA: TGTGCCAGCAGCTCTACCGTGAACACTGAAGCTTTCTTT

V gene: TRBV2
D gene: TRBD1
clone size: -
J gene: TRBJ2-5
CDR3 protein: CASSLDRGGFGETQYF
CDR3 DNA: TGTGCCAGCAGCCTGGACAGGGGTGGTTTTGGAGAGACCCAGTACTTC

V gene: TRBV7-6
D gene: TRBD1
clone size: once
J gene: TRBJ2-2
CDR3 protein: CASRRNRGTGELFF
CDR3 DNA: TGTGCCAGCAGGAGGAACAGGGGAACCGGGGAGCTGTTTTTT

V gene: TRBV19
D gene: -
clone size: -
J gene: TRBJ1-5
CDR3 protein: CASSIGIRVNQPQHF
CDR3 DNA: TGTGCCAGTAGTATTGGTATCCGGGTCAACCAGCCCCAGCATTTT

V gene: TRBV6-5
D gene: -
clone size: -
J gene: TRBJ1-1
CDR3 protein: CASSPGLLGTEAFF
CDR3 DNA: TGTGCCAGCAGCCCGGGACTCCTTGGCACTGAAGCTTTCTTT

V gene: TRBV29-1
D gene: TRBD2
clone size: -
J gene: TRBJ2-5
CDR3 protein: CSVSYIGRAGGETQYF
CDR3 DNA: TGCAGCGTCTCTTACATCGGGCGAGCGGGAGGGGAGACCCAGTACTTC

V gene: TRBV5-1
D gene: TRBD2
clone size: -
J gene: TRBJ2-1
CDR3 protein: CASSPPGVAGGDYNEQFF
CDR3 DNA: TGCGCCAGCAGCCCCCCGGGGGTAGCGGGAGGCGACTACAATGAGCAGTTCTTC

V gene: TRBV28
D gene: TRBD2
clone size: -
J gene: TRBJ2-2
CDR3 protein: CASSLGGGTGELFF
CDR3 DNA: TGTGCCAGCAGTTTAGGCGGGGGAACCGGGGAGCTGTTTTTT

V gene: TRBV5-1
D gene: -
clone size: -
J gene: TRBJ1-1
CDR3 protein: CASSLEGKLNTEAFF
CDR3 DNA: TGCGCCAGCAGCTTGGAGGGTAAACTGAACACTGAAGCTTTCTTT

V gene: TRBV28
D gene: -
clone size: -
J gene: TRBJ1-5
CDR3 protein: CATGAGGVPGNQPQHF
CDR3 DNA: TGTGCCACTGGGGCCGGGGGGGTTCCAGGCAATCAGCCCCAGCATTTT

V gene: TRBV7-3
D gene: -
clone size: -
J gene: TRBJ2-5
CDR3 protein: CASSQRVGGQETQYF
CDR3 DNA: TGTGCCAGCAGCCAACGGGTGGGCGGCCAAGAGACCCAGTACTTC

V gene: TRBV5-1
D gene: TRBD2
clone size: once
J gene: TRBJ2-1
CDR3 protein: CASSYLAGGDNEQFF
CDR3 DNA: TGCGCCAGCAGCTATCTAGCGGGAGGCGACAATGAGCAGTTCTTC

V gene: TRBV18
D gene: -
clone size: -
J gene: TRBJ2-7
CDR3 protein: CASSPAGDSYEQYF
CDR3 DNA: TGTGCCAGCTCTCCGGCAGGTGATTCCTACGAGCAGTACTTC

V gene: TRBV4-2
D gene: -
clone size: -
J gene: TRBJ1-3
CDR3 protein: CASSQVGQNSGNTIYF
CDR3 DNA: TGTGCCAGCAGCCAAGTCGGTCAGAACTCTGGAAACACCATATATTTT

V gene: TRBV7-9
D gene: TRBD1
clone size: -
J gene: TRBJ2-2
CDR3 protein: CASSLAGTVNTGELFF
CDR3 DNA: TGTGCCAGCAGCTTAGCCGGGACAGTTAACACCGGGGAGCTGTTTTTT

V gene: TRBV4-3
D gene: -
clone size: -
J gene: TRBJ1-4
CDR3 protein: CASSLASGPRLVW
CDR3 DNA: TGCGCCAGCAGCCTAGCTAGTGGGCCGAGATTGGTGTGG

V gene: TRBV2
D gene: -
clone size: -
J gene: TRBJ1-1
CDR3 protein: CASSESNGGNTEAFF
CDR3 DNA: TGTGCCAGCAGTGAATCCAACGGGGGAAACACTGAAGCTTTCTTT